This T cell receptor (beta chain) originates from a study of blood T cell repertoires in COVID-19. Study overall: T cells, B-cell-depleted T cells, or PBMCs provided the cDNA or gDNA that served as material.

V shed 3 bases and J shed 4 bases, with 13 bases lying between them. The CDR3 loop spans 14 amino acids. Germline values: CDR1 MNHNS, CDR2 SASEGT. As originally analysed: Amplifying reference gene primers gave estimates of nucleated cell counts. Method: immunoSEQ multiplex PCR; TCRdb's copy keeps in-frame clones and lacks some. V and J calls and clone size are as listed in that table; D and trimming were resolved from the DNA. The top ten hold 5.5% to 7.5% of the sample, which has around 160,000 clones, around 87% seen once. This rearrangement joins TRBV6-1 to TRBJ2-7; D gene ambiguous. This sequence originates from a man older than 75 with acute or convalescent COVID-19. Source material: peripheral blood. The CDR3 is CASSDWSDRYEQYF. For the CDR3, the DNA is TGTGCCAGCAGTGATTGGTCCGATCGGTACGAGCAGTACTTC.